This T cell receptor (beta chain) was captured in a study of shared clonotypes between healthy human individuals. Broader study findings: Investigators collected only blood, and repertoires in tissues likely differ.

Turning to this clone: Its target is not known.

Some clones are missing from TCRdb's copy, which holds only in-frame ones; the method was immunoSEQ multiplex PCR. The table records a few million clones, approximately 92% of them present only once. Cells designated naive CD8 were CD45RO-negative and were positively selected for CCR7, with terminally differentiated effector memory CD45RA+ cells excluded. The CDR3 has 15 amino acids. V lost 1 base and J lost 2, with 9 bases in between. Germline assignment: CDR1 MGHRA and CDR2 YSYEKL. The clonotype was recovered from a man younger than 35 in good health. Some clones in this sample may be carry-over from other donors' samples. Sequenced material: naive CD8+ T cells from PBMCs. V and J are TRBV4-1 and TRBJ2-1; tentatively, D is TRBD2 (5 bases). The DNA of the CDR3 is TGCGCCAGCAGCCAAGGAAGCGGAACCTACAATGAGCAGTTCTTC. It codes for CASSQGSGTYNEQFF.